This T cell receptor (beta chain) was observed in a study of blood T cell repertoires in COVID-19. This CDR3 has 14 amino acids. Germline V gene sequence: CDR1 MDHEN, CDR2 SYDVKM. The V end was cut by 4 bases, the J end by 1 base, with 10 bases between. The table came from immunoSEQ multiplex PCR; TCRdb's copy has only in-frame clones and leaves some out. The sample shows about 300,000 clones, more than 75% of them seen only once. This sequence was found in a woman aged 45-59 years with acute or convalescent COVID-19. J is TRBJ1-2 and V is TRBV28; the D gene is possibly TRBD1 (5 bases). Sequencing input: peripheral blood. The CDR3, as DNA: TGTGCCAGCAGTTCGACAGTTTTTAACTATGGCTACACCTTC. Protein sequence: CASSSTVFNYGYTF.